This T cell receptor beta chain is drawn from a study of blood T cell repertoires in COVID-19. Under the authors' procedure: It was from reference gene primer amplification that nucleated cell counts were estimated. Sequenced by immunoSEQ multiplex PCR; TCRdb stores in-frame clones only, minus some. That table gives V, J and clone size, and the DNA gave D and trimming. This table has approximately 380,000 clones, 85% appearing once. Trimming took 2 bases from V and 4 from J; bases not matched to a gene: 4. The germline gives CDR1 MNHEY, CDR2 SVGEGT. The CDR3 has 14 residues. This clone has just one count.

This chain links TRBV6-2 or TRBV6-3 with TRBJ1-2, with TRBD1 identical over 7 bases. The material sequenced was peripheral blood. This TCR came from a woman between 18 and 29 years old with acute or convalescent COVID-19. CDR3 DNA sequence: TGTGCCAGCAGTTACGACAGGGCCACCTATGGCTACACCTTC. It translates to CASSYDRATYGYTF.